These 32 T cell receptor beta chains were all obtained from the same sample, sequenced in a study of control samples from healthy donors and cancer patients. Sequencing used immunoSEQ multiplex PCR; TCRdb keeps in-frame clones, though not all of them. The sample has over 90,000 clones; 75% to 90% are singletons. The sample taken for sequencing was PBMCs. The receptors come from a man in his 60s with lung cancer.

J is TRBJ2-7 and V is TRBV6-6, with 9 bases matching TRBD2. V lost 4 bases, J lost 2 bases, and 9 bases stayed unmatched. The CDR3 sequence is 16 residues long. CDR1 and CDR2 from the germline V gene are MNHNY and SVGAGI (reference sequence). The CDR3 DNA reads TGTGCCAGCAGTTCTTCAGCGGGGGGCGAGCCCTACGAGCAGTACTTC. Its translation is CASSSSAGGEPYEQYF.

This chain joins TRBV29-1 and TRBJ2-1, with 10 nucleotides matching TRBD1. Per the germline V gene, CDR1 is SQVTM and CDR2 is ANQGSEA. V was pared by 1 base and J by 6 bases, with 0 bases of the junction left unmatched. The CDR3 loop spans 13 amino acids. The CDR3 protein is CSVEGDRGNEQFF. CDR3 coding DNA: TGCAGCGTTGAAGGGGACAGGGGCAATGAGCAGTTCTTC.

This clone is a singleton in its sample. This chain connects TRBV5-5 to TRBJ1-4, with 7 bases fitting TRBD1. J was trimmed by 4 bases and V by 5 bases; bases with no gene match: 2. The germline gives CDR1 SGHKS, CDR2 YYEKEE (reference sequence). The CDR3 loop spans 13 amino acids. The CDR3 loop is CASRGTVNEKLFF. CDR3 sequence (DNA): TGTGCCAGCAGGGGGACAGTTAATGAAAAACTGTTTTTT.

The chain uses TRBV7-2 and TRBJ1-2; 8 bases align to TRBD1. The junction had 7 bases not matched to a gene; V was cut back by 0 bases and J by 7 bases. The CDR3 length is 15 residues. Germline assignment: CDR1 SGHTA and CDR2 FQGNSA. As DNA, the CDR3 is TGTGCCAGCAGCTTAGCGTTTGGACAGGGACTTGGCTACACCTTC. Translated: CASSLAFGQGLGYTF.

The DNA for the CDR3 is TGTGCCAGCAGACGAACAGGGGAGGGGTACACAGATACGCAGTATTTT. It specifies CASRRTGEGYTDTQYF. The rearrangement links TRBV3-1 (or the pseudogene TRBV3-2) to TRBJ2-3; D may be TRBD1 or TRBD2 (7 bases each). Between the trimmed V and J ends, which lost 6 bases and 2 bases, there was a span of 18 bases. The CDR3 has 16 residues. Germline values: CDR1 LGHDT, CDR2 YNNKEL (reference sequence).

This clone has only a few counts. This chain connects TRBV19 to TRBJ1-5; a possible D gene is TRBD1 (5 bases). V shed 10 bases and J shed 3 bases, with 16 bases lying between them. Germline V gives CDR1 LNHDA, CDR2 SQIVND (reference sequence). CDR3 length: 14 residues. The CDR3 coding sequence is TGTGCCACTCAGGGCCGGAATTTCAATCAGCCCCAGCATTTT. Amino acid sequence: CATQGRNFNQPQHF.

This chain uses TRBV4-2 with TRBJ2-1; D unclear. The CDR3 is 12 residues long. V was shortened by 1 base and J by 5 bases, with 3 bases between the two germline ends. CDR1 is LGHNA and CDR2 is YNFKEQ in the germline V gene. CDR3 sequence: CASSQVDNEQFF. The CDR3 DNA reads TGTGCCAGCAGCCAAGTCGACAATGAGCAGTTCTTC.

This clone is medium-sized by share. The genes are TRBV5-4 and TRBJ2-2, with 7 bases matching TRBD1. Germline V CDR1 and CDR2: SGHNT, YYREEE (reference sequence). The CDR3 runs to 16 residues. V lost 6 bases, J lost 1 base, and 9 bases stayed unmatched. The CDR3 loop reads CASTHFGTENTGELFF. The CDR3 bases are TGTGCCAGCACCCACTTCGGGACAGAGAACACCGGGGAGCTGTTTTTT.

V gene TRBV5-5 combines with J gene TRBJ2-7; D not resolved. Trimming cost V 4 bases and J 1 base, with 15 bases left between them. The CDR3 is made up of 15 amino acids. CDR1 SGHKS and CDR2 YYEKEE come from the germline V gene (reference sequence). CDR3 region: CASSRGKGFSYEQYV. The CDR3 bases are TGTGCCAGCAGCCGAGGAAAAGGGTTTTCCTACGAGCAGTACGTC.

The chain recombines TRBV30 with TRBJ2-3, with TRBD2 matching 7 bases. The germline V gene has CDR1 GTSNPN and CDR2 SVGIG (reference sequence). The CDR3 is 15 amino acids. V was clipped by 5 bases and J by 0 bases; unmatched bases: 8. The CDR3, as DNA: TGTGCCTGGGGCCGAGCGGGACTAAGCACAGATACGCAGTATTTT. As protein: CAWGRAGLSTDTQYF. Full variable domain (missing parts from reference TRBV30 and TRBJ2-3): SQTIHQWPATLVQPVGSPLSLECTVEGTSNPNLYWYRQAAGRGLQLLFYSVGIGQISSEVPQNLSASRPQDRQFILSSKKLLLSDSGFYLCAWGRAGLSTDTQYFGPGTRLTVL.

V gene TRBV5-1 combines with J gene TRBJ1-1; D unclear. The V gene lost 3 bases and the J gene lost 3 bases, with 12 bases spanning the gap. The germline gives CDR1 SGHRS, CDR2 YFSETQ. This CDR3 is built from 14 residues. The CDR3 DNA reads as TGCGCCAGCAGCTGGAGGGTAGAGGACACTGAAGCTTTCTTT. Its protein is CASSWRVEDTEAFF.

The chain is built from TRBV15 and TRBJ2-1; D gene uncertain. CDR3 size: 13 residues. V lost 0 bases, J lost 5 bases, and 5 bases lay in between. Germline-derived CDR1 and CDR2 are LNHNV and YYDKDF (reference sequence). The CDR3 loop is CATSRDRDNEQFF. As DNA, the CDR3 is TGTGCCACCAGCAGAGATAGGGACAATGAGCAGTTCTTC.

The V gene is TRBV5-1, the J gene TRBJ2-5; D is possibly TRBD1 or TRBD2 (5 bases each). The germline CDR1 and CDR2 sequences are SGHRS and YFSETQ. Trimming removed 3 bases from V and 4 bases from J, with 10 bases in between. The CDR3 sequence is 13 residues long. The CDR3 protein is CASSSGGGETQYF. Here the CDR3 DNA reads TGCGCCAGCAGCTCGGGTGGGGGAGAGACCCAGTACTTC.

The chain is built from TRBV6-4 and TRBJ1-5; 7 bases line up with TRBD1. The germline V gene has CDR1 MRHNA and CDR2 SNTAGT. Trimming took 6 bases from V and 3 from J; bases not matched to a gene: 2. This CDR3 spans 13 amino acids. This chain's CDR3 is CASSQGDNQPQHF. In DNA form, the CDR3 reads TGTGCCAGCAGCCAGGGGGACAATCAGCCCCAGCATTTT.

The chain has TRBV24-1 and TRBJ2-1, with D hard to call. V lost 9 bases, J lost 5 bases, and 13 bases lay in between. The V gene's germline CDR1 is KGHDR and CDR2 SFDVKD. This CDR3 spans 13 amino acids. The CDR3 loop is CATRPSHNNEQFF. In DNA, the CDR3 is TGTGCCACCCGTCCGAGCCATAACAATGAGCAGTTCTTC.

This chain links TRBV5-1 with TRBJ1-2; no clear D. The CDR3 sequence is 15 residues long. V was pared by 0 bases and J by 1 base, with 10 bases between. Germline-derived CDR1 and CDR2 are SGHRS and YFSETQ. The CDR3 reads CASSLEGSNNYGYTF. The CDR3 region has the DNA TGCGCCAGCAGCTTGGAGGGCAGCAATAACTATGGCTACACCTTC. Supplemented by reference TRBV5-1 and TRBJ1-2, the full variable domain reads KAGVTQTPRYLIKTRGQQVTLSCSPISGHRSVSWYQQTPGQGLQFLFEYFSETQRNKGNFPGRFSGRQFSNSRSEMNVSTLELGDSALYLCASSLEGSNNYGYTFGSGTRLTVV.

The rearrangement links TRBV25-1 to TRBJ2-5; the D gene could be TRBD1 or TRBD2 (6 bases each). V gave up 7 bases and J gave up 7 bases, with 13 bases separating them. The CDR3 is 12 amino acids. CDR1 is MGHDK, CDR2 SYGVNS, per germline. DNA for the CDR3: TGTGCCAGCACCGGGGGCCTCTCGACCCAGTACTTC. This gives the protein CASTGGLSTQYF.

This clone was counted a single time. The chain has TRBV6-6 and TRBJ2-5; tentatively, D is TRBD2 (7 bases). V shed 10 bases and J shed 0 bases, with 15 bases lying between them. CDR3 length: 14 amino acids. Germline values: CDR1 MNHNY, CDR2 SVGAGI (reference sequence). The CDR3 sequence: CATRRGGNQETQYF. The CDR3 DNA sequence: TGTGCCACCAGACGCGGGGGCAACCAAGAGACCCAGTACTTC.

The chain is built from TRBV25-1 and TRBJ1-1; 7 nucleotides match TRBD1. The CDR3 runs to 15 residues. Losses at the gene ends were 3 bases for V and 5 bases for J; bases not matched to a gene: 9. Germline V gene lookup returns CDR1 MGHDK and CDR2 SYGVNS. The CDR3 loop reads CASSDSGRGGTEAFF. In DNA form, the CDR3 reads TGTGCCAGCAGTGATTCGGGCAGGGGGGGGACTGAAGCTTTCTTT.

The CDR3 protein is CASSRAGQGDEQYF. As DNA, the CDR3 is TGTGCCAGCTCAAGGGCAGGCCAAGGCGACGAGCAGTACTTC. This chain uses TRBV18 with TRBJ2-7; D not certain. The CDR3 totals 14 residues. Trimming pared 5 bases from V and 5 bases from J, leaving 16 bases between. CDR1 is KGHSH and CDR2 is LQKENI in the germline V gene.

The chain is built from TRBV5-1 and TRBJ1-1, with D perhaps TRBD1 (5 bases). V shed 2 bases and J shed 5 bases, with 10 bases lying between them. CDR1 and CDR2 from the germline V gene are SGHRS and YFSETQ. The CDR3 has 13 residues. CDR3: CASSLQVRTEAFF. The CDR3 DNA reads as TGCGCCAGCAGCTTACAGGTACGAACTGAAGCTTTCTTT.

The rearrangement joins TRBV5-1 to TRBJ1-2; perhaps TRBD1 as D (5 bases). Germline values: CDR1 SGHRS, CDR2 YFSETQ. The CDR3 has 14 residues. With 0 bases removed from V and 6 bases from J, the gap between germline ends came to 12 bases. CDR3: CASSLVAGSDGYTF. The DNA for the CDR3 is TGCGCCAGCAGCTTGGTGGCAGGGTCGGATGGCTACACCTTC.

Comment on this clone: Its ends do not fully match the called genes, so a read error is possible. The V gene is TRBV4-1, the J gene TRBJ2-2; no clear D gene. From germline, CDR1 is MGHRA and CDR2 YSYEKL. This CDR3 comprises 12 residues. The CDR3 spells CASTGLPGELFF. CDR3 bases: TGCGCCAGCACCGGGCTCCCCGGAGAGCTGTTTTTT.

As DNA, the CDR3 is TGTGCCAGCCGGTGGGGACCCACAGATACGCAGTATTTT. This encodes CASRWGPTDTQYF. This chain connects TRBV27 to TRBJ2-3; D is perhaps TRBD1 or TRBD2 (5 bases each). The germline V and J ends were trimmed by 8 bases and 2 bases, with 11 bases remaining between them. This CDR3 region has 13 residues. CDR1 MNHEY and CDR2 SMNVEV come from the germline V gene (reference sequence).

V usage is TRBV3-1 (or the pseudogene TRBV3-2) and J usage is TRBJ1-4; weak D call: TRBD1 (6 bases). The CDR3 runs 16 residues. V was cut by 0 bases and J by 7 bases, with 15 bases left in between. Germline CDR1 reads LGHDT; CDR2 reads YNNKEL (reference sequence). As DNA, the CDR3 is TGTGCCAGCAGCCAAGATGTCCGGGGGGCAGGTGAAAAACTGTTTTTT. Its translation is CASSQDVRGAGEKLFF.

CDR3 protein: CASSPDRGENEQFF. CDR3 in DNA: TGCGCCAGCAGCCCGGACAGGGGAGAGAATGAGCAGTTCTTC. The chain uses TRBV5-1 and TRBJ2-1; 9 bases map to TRBD1. This CDR3 spans 14 amino acids. The germline CDR1 and CDR2 sequences are SGHRS and YFSETQ. Trimming at V came to 4 bases and at J to 7 bases, leaving 6 bases not matched to a gene.

The chain links TRBV7-2 to TRBJ1-2; D is ambiguous. The CDR3 covers 15 residues. V lost 2 bases to trimming and J lost 4 bases, with 14 bases between them. CDR1 is SGHTA and CDR2 is FQGNSA in the germline V gene. This chain's CDR3 is CASSLQRAPGYGYTF. CDR3 coding DNA: TGTGCCAGCAGCTTACAGAGGGCGCCGGGCTATGGCTACACCTTC.

In its sample, this clone was seen once. This chain links TRBV19 with TRBJ1-1; TRBD1 matches 9 bases. Germline V gene sequence: CDR1 LNHDA, CDR2 SQIVND (reference sequence). V was clipped by 7 bases and J by 1 base; unmatched bases: 4. This CDR3 has 14 amino acids. Written as DNA, the CDR3 is TGTGCCAGTATGACAGGGGGGACGAACACTGAAGCTTTCTTT. Protein product: CASMTGGTNTEAFF.

The chain has TRBV18 and TRBJ1-1; a possible D gene is TRBD1 (5 bases). The V gene lost 3 bases and the J gene lost 5 bases, with 13 bases spanning the gap. Germline V lookup: CDR1 KGHSH, CDR2 LQKENI. The CDR3 spans 14 residues. The CDR3 nucleotides are TGTGCCAGCTCACCGAACGGGGGAAGAACTGAAGCTTTCTTT. Translation: CASSPNGGRTEAFF.

This clone was found a few times. The rearrangement uses TRBV3-1 (or the pseudogene TRBV3-2) and TRBJ1-5, with 7 nucleotides matching TRBD1. Per germline, CDR1 LGHDT and CDR2 YNNKEL (reference sequence). CDR3 length: 16 residues. V lost 2 bases to trimming and J lost 2 bases; unmatched junction nucleotides: 6. This chain's CDR3 is CASSQTTGKRNQPQHF. CDR3 DNA: TGTGCCAGCAGCCAAACGACAGGGAAGCGCAATCAGCCCCAGCATTTT.

This sequence joins TRBV29-1 and TRBJ2-3, with D uncertain. Trimming stripped 4 bases from V and 5 bases from J, with 10 bases between. This CDR3 is built from 12 residues. Germline V CDR1 and CDR2: SQVTM, ANQGSEA. The CDR3 coding sequence is TGCAGCGTTGGAGGTTTAGGAGATACGCAGTATTTT. This gives the protein CSVGGLGDTQYF.

The chain couples TRBV6-5 to TRBJ1-2, with TRBD1 as a possible D gene (6 bases). The CDR3 has 14 residues. Germline CDR1 MNHEY, CDR2 SVGAGI. Trimming cost V 6 bases and J 4 bases, with 15 bases left between them. This chain's CDR3 is CASRNRPDSYGYTF. CDR3 in DNA: TGTGCCAGCAGAAACAGGCCGGACAGCTATGGCTACACCTTC.